This T cell receptor (beta chain) was found in a study of CD8 T cells in ankylosing spondylitis. This clonotype came up a few times. This CDR3 contains 16 residues. Germline V gene data show CDR1 as SNHLY and CDR2 as FYNNEI. V lost 6 bases to trimming and J lost 0 bases; unmatched junction nucleotides: 7. TCRdb re-derived calls from the 5' RACE reads in MiXCR, one entry per CDR3 protein. In the table there are 200,000 to 300,000 distinct CDR3 sequences, over 9.5% of which are singletons. This chain links TRBV2 with TRBJ2-1, with TRBD2 matching over 8 bases. The source of this sequence is a male donor with ankylosing spondylitis or in good health (not recorded which). Sequencing was done on a sample of blood, either unsorted or a sorted T cell fraction (not recorded which). The CDR3 loop reads CASRVLGLGSYNEQFF. In DNA form, the CDR3 reads TGTGCCAGCAGGGTTTTGGGACTAGGCTCCTACAATGAGCAGTTCTTC.